This is a list of T cell receptor beta chains from one sample in a study of blood T cells in healthy people across ages. TCRdb called the 5' RACE reads again in MiXCR, with one record for every CDR3 protein. The sample consists of about 930,000 distinct CDR3 sequences, 25% to 35% of them appearing once. These data were likewise used in another study, on T cells of mothers and their children.

The sample comprised blood. The receptor set was obtained from a woman aged 40 to 55 in good health. The CDR3 runs from the conserved cysteine through the conserved F or W. A D gene is named only where the DNA matches it firmly. Clone size is not always given. Where it is, it says once, few, many or a class for expanded clones.

TRBD2	many	TRBV7-9	TRBJ2-7	TGTGCCAGCAGCTTACCGGGGGGAGCTTACGAGCAGTACTTC	CASSLPGGAYEQYF
TRBD1	.	TRBV20-1	TRBJ2-7	TGCAGTACTACGGACAGGGTAATTTACGAGCAGTACTTC	CSTTDRVIYEQYF
.	few	TRBV7-9	TRBJ2-7	TGTGCCAGCAGCTTAGTTCGGGCCCCTTACGAGCAGTACTTC	CASSLVRAPYEQYF
.	.	TRBV7-2	TRBJ2-1	TGTGCCAGCAGCCCCCCAGGTAGCGGACACAATGAGCAGTTCTTC	CASSPPGSGHNEQFF
.	.	TRBV29-1	TRBJ2-7	TGCAGCGTTGCGGCCGAACAGGGTGAGCAGTACTTC	CSVAAEQGEQYF
.	.	TRBV20-1	TRBJ2-3	TGCAGTGCTAAGGGACAACTCAAGAAAGTAGATACGCAGTATTTT	CSAKGQLKKVDTQYF
.	many	TRBV27	TRBJ2-7	TGTGCCAGCAGTTCCCGGGGACACGCCAACGAGCAGTACTTC	CASSSRGHANEQYF
TRBD2	.	TRBV7-2	TRBJ2-3	TGTGCCAGCAGCTTAGTACCCCTGCGGGGGGGCCCGGATACGCAGTATTTT	CASSLVPLRGGPDTQYF
.	.	TRBV12-3/TRBV12-4	TRBJ2-7	TGTGCCAGCAGTTTTTTCGGGGTGAATGAGCAGTACTTC	CASSFFGVNEQYF
.	many	TRBV4-1	TRBJ2-5	TGCGCCAGCAGCCAAGTGATCCAAGAGACCCAGTACTTC	CASSQVIQETQYF
TRBD2	.	TRBV5-6	TRBJ2-7	TGTGCCAGCAGCGCCCGGGGGGGAGGCCACGAGCAGTACTTC	CASSARGGGHEQYF
.	few	TRBV24-1	TRBJ1-5	TGTGCCACCAGTGAACGCGGTGGTAGCAATCAGCCCCAGCATTTT	CATSERGGSNQPQHF
.	.	TRBV27	TRBJ1-2	TGTGCCAGCAGCGGAGTGCGAGACAGACACTGCTATGGCTACACCTTC	CASSGVRDRHCYGYTF
TRBD2	many	TRBV4-3	TRBJ2-3	TGCGCCAGCAGCCAAGATTTGGTCACGGGGGGGAGAACTAGCACAGATACGCAGTATTTT	CASSQDLVTGGRTSTDTQYF
.	many	TRBV5-6	TRBJ2-3	TGTGCCAGCAGCCGCGTAGGGGCAACGGATAGCACAGATACGCAGTATTTT	CASSRVGATDSTDTQYF
TRBD1	.	TRBV29-1	TRBJ1-5	TGCAGCGTAGATACGGGACAGCTCAATCAGCCCCAGCATTTT	CSVDTGQLNQPQHF
TRBD2	.	TRBV4-1	TRBJ2-2	TGCGCCAGCAGCCAAGCCTCCGGACTAGCGGGGTCCACCGGGGAGCTGTTTTTT	CASSQASGLAGSTGELFF
.	.	TRBV28	TRBJ2-1	TGTGCCAGCCGGGACCAATCGGGAGAGCAGTTCTTC	CASRDQSGEQFF
TRBD2	few	TRBV5-4	TRBJ2-1	TGTGCCAGCAGCTTGCCTAGCGGGGGGGGCAATGAGCAGTTCTTC	CASSLPSGGGNEQFF
.	.	TRBV5-1	TRBJ2-1	TGCGCCAGCAGCTTGGGGGGCCCCGGGGCAGGTAATGAGCAGTTCTTC	CASSLGGPGAGNEQFF
.	many	TRBV12-3/TRBV12-4	TRBJ2-7	TGTGCCAGCAAGCAGACAGGCAGCCTCTACGAGCAGTACTTC	CASKQTGSLYEQYF
TRBD1	.	TRBV3-1	TRBJ2-7	TGTGCCAGCAGCCAACTGGACAGGGGGCCCGTCGAGCAGTACTTC	CASSQLDRGPVEQYF
.	.	TRBV9	TRBJ1-4	TGTGTCAGCAGCGTTAATACAGGCGGGACTGAAAAACTGTTTTTT	CVSSVNTGGTEKLFF
.	few	TRBV20-1	TRBJ2-3	TGCAGTGCGAACCGGGGCGATGGGGGGTCTACGCAGTATTTT	CSANRGDGGSTQYF
TRBD2	.	TRBV27	TRBJ2-1	TGTGCCAGCAAGCTTGATGTAGCGGGGGGCCAACTCTTGTACAATGAGCAGTTCTTC	CASKLDVAGGQLLYNEQFF
TRBD1	.	TRBV15	TRBJ1-2	TGTGCCGCCAGCAGGGGGACGGGACAGGGGGCAGGTAGCTACACCTTC	CAASRGTGQGAGSYTF
.	.	TRBV7-9	TRBJ2-3	TGTGCCAACAGCTCAGGGTCGACAGATACGCAGTATTTT	CANSSGSTDTQYF
.	few	TRBV2	TRBJ2-1	TGTGCCAGCAGAGAGGGGATCTACAATGAGCAGTTCTTC	CASREGIYNEQFF
.	many	TRBV5-1	TRBJ1-2	TGCGCCAGCAGCTTGGCCGAGGGGATAGGAGGAGGCTACACCTTC	CASSLAEGIGGGYTF
.	many	TRBV28	TRBJ2-7	TGTGCCAGCAGTTTTAGTTTCTCCGAGCAGTACTTC	CASSFSFSEQYF
.	.	TRBV12-3/TRBV12-4	TRBJ2-7	TGTACCAGCAGTTTCATCATAGCAGGCACTCAGTACTTC	CTSSFIIAGTQYF
TRBD1	many	TRBV28	TRBJ1-1	TGTGCCAGCAGGACGACAGGGTCGATCACTGAAGCTTTCTTT	CASRTTGSITEAFF
.	many	TRBV21-1	TRBJ2-7	TGTGCCAGCAGCAAAGATTGCGGGGGGAACCACGAGCAGTACTTC	CASSKDCGGNHEQYF
.	few	TRBV20-1	TRBJ2-3	TGCAGTGCTACGGACAGAGCGCAAGATACGCAGTATTTT	CSATDRAQDTQYF
.	.	TRBV12-3/TRBV12-4	TRBJ1-1	TGTGCCAGCACCCGAAAGGCCGGGATGAACACTGGAGCTTTCTTT	CASTRKAGMNTGAFF
.	few	TRBV20-1	TRBJ1-5	TGCAGTGCTAGAGATCGAAGGGGTTATAGCAATCAGCCCCAGCATTTT	CSARDRRGYSNQPQHF
.	.	TRBV20-1	TRBJ1-2	TGCAGTGCTAGTATGGCAGACAATCCTATGAGCTACACCTTC	CSASMADNPMSYTF
.	many	TRBV6-2/TRBV6-3	TRBJ2-5	TGTGCCAGCAGTGCACAGAGGGGAGAGACCCAGTACTTC	CASSAQRGETQYF
.	.	TRBV20-1	TRBJ2-2	TGCAGTGCTAGACAATCAGGGTTAGGGGGTGCCGGGGAGCTGTTTTTT	CSARQSGLGGAGELFF
TRBD2	few	TRBV5-4	TRBJ2-1	TGTGCCAGCAGCTTGGGGAGCGGGGGCCGCAATGAGCAGTTCTTC	CASSLGSGGRNEQFF
TRBD1	.	TRBV6-2/TRBV6-3	TRBJ1-5	TGTGCCAGCAAAGGACAGGGGCCTCAGCCCCAGCATTTT	CASKGQGPQPQHF
.	many	TRBV24-1	TRBJ2-3	TGTGCCACCAGTGATTTTGATCTAGGGGGCACAGATACGCAGTATTTT	CATSDFDLGGTDTQYF
.	.	TRBV20-1	TRBJ2-7	TGCAGTGCTATTGGGACCGGACTCTCCTACGAGCAGTACTTC	CSAIGTGLSYEQYF